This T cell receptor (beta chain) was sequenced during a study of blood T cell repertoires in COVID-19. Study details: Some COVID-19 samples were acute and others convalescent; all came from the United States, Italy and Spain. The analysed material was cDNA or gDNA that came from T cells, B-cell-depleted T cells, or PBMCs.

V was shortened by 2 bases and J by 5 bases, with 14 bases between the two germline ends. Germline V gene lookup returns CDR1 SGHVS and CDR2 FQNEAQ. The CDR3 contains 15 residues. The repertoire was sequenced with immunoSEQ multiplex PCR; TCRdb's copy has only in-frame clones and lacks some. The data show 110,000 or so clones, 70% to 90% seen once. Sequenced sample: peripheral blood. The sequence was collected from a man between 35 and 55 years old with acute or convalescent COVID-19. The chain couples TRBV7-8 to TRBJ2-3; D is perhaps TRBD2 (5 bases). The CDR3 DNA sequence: TGTGCCAGCAGCTTATTTCTAGCTCCTGTAGATACGCAGTATTTT. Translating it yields CASSLFLAPVDTQYF.